The entry that follows covers one TCR beta chain sequence. No cognate antigen has been identified for it. The input lacks base qualities; no much larger clone sits a single base away. These data originate in a study of CD8 T cells in Susac syndrome (dated by TCRdb to between 2018 and 2021). Turning to the overall study: The study used repertoire sequencing to test whether antigen drove CD8+ T cell activation and differentiation in Susac syndrome. The study compared CD8+ T cell repertoire clonality among roughly eleven healthy donors, about 14 Susac syndrome patients and roughly 16 multiple sclerosis patients. Study-level results and caveats: The TCR sequencing and HLA analysis was acknowledged to have included a relatively small number of individuals.

After removal of 6 bases from V and 0 bases from J, the junction retains 2 bases not matched to a gene. CDR1 and CDR2, per the germline V gene, are MNHNS and SASEGT. CDR3 length: 14 amino acids, cysteine to phenylalanine. Solely the CDR3 DNA is kept, with 42 bases framed from the first base. RNA was extracted with the RNeasy kit and about 0.5 to 1 ug was reverse transcribed using random hexamers. The immunoSEQ multiplex PCR assay, which covers 54 Vbeta and 13 Jbeta segments, was used to amplify TCR beta CDR3 regions. To correct PCR amplification bias, a synthetic template baseline was used for both primer optimization and computational correction. Per the original workflow: Reads were annotated to V, D and J genes per IMGT and analyzed with immunoSEQ Analyzer, keeping only productive sequences. Clonality was computed as one minus Shannon entropy normalized by log2 of the number of productive unique sequences. Public and private clones were assessed among the 100 most prevalent clones of each patient and control. A clone was defined as Susac-specific if it was absent from the healthy and MS cohorts, from more than 850 published viral clones and from other ImmuneACCESS disease sequences. The raw public data were reprocessed by TCRdb itself: fastp quality trimming at Q25, MiXCR clonotype calling, in-frame beta chains only. Rows with one shared CDR3 protein collapse into an entry with the most common genes and DNA. The V and J calls follow TCRdb's processing rather than the paper's. Present in this sample are about 80,000 distinct CDR3 sequences, about 91% of which were seen just once. The top ten hold around 0.5% of the sample.

Peripheral blood CD8+ and CD4+ T cells from healthy donors, Susac syndrome patients and multiple sclerosis patients were profiled using high-throughput TCR beta sequencing. The multiple sclerosis controls were treatment-naive patients whose relapsing-remitting disease, either stable or active, fulfilled the revised McDonald criteria. CD8+ TEMRA cells were enriched by FACS, while bulk CD8+ and CD4+ T cells were purified by magnetic negative isolation. Blood was drawn into EDTA tubes, processed within 24 hours, and PBMCs were isolated by density gradient centrifugation. PBMCs intended for TCR sequencing were cryopreserved in liquid nitrogen and thawed later in a water bath at 37 degrees C. The sorted or isolated CD4+, CD8+ and CD8+ TEMRA cells had a purity of 90% or higher.

Sequencing was done on a sample of CD8+ T cells from PBMCs. This clonotype originated in a human donor with multiple sclerosis. The V and J segments used are TRBV6-1 and TRBJ1-1; the central 9 bases match TRBD1. The nucleotide sequence is given as TGTGCCAGCAGGGACAGGGGAATGAACACTGAAGCTTTCTTT. The encoded protein is CASRDRGMNTEAFF.